Presented here are 16 T cell receptor beta chains from one specimen sequenced in a study of blood T cell repertoires in COVID-19 (dated by TCRdb to the early 2020s). The library was obtained by the immunoSEQ multiplex PCR assay. This immuneACCESS table, as held by TCRdb, lists in-frame sequences with V and J called but not all clones. Of the missing ones, under half trace to an unresolved V gene in checked studies; the others have no known cause. For this sample there are 200,000 to 250,000 clones; around 87% appear just once. The ten biggest clones cover around 2.9% of the sample. The material sequenced was peripheral blood. These receptor sequences come from a woman in her 30s who had recovered from COVID-19.

This rearrangement joins TRBV5-1 to TRBJ2-3, with D possibly matching TRBD2 (5 bases). V dropped 4 bases and J dropped 6 bases, with 30 bases sitting between them. Germline V gene data show CDR1 as SGHRS and CDR2 as YFSETQ. This CDR3 spans 19 amino acids. CDR3 bases: TGCGCCAGCAGCCCAGAACCGGGCCGAATGAGGGTTGAGTCGGATACGCAGTATTTT. Its protein product is CASSPEPGRMRVESDTQYF.

This chain links TRBV7-3 with TRBJ2-3; D possibly corresponds to TRBD1 (6 bases). The CDR3 consists of 16 residues. The germline V gene encodes CDR1 SGHTA and CDR2 FQGTGA. Trimming stripped 1 base from V and 4 bases from J, with 15 bases between. CDR3 sequence: CASSLIGRGRADTQYF. The DNA for the CDR3 is TGTGCCAGCAGCTTAATTGGCAGGGGACGCGCAGATACGCAGTATTTT. The whole variable domain, filled in from reference TRBV7-3 and TRBJ2-3, reads GAGVSQTPSNKVTEKGKYVELRCDPISGHTALYWYRQSLGQGPEFLIYFQGTGAADDSGLPNDRFFAVRPEGSVSTLKIQRTERGDSAVYLCASSLIGRGRADTQYFGPGTRLTVL.

V usage is TRBV18 and J usage is TRBJ2-1; the D gene is possibly TRBD1 (6 bases). Germline lookup yields CDR1 KGHSH and CDR2 LQKENI. The V gene lost 3 bases and the J gene lost 6 bases, with 18 bases spanning the gap. The CDR3 is 16 residues long. The CDR3 sequence is CASSPIPSGVTNEQFF. For the CDR3, the DNA is TGTGCCAGCTCACCTATACCATCAGGGGTAACCAATGAGCAGTTCTTC.

The chain links TRBV7-2 to TRBJ1-2; D remains ambiguous. Looked up from germline, CDR1 is SGHTA and CDR2 is FQGNSA. Trimming cost V 0 bases and J 1 base, with 9 bases left between them. The CDR3 has 15 residues. CDR3: CASSLAQMSNYGYTF. CDR3 DNA sequence: TGTGCCAGCAGCTTAGCCCAAATGAGTAACTATGGCTACACCTTC.

The rearrangement joins TRBV28 to TRBJ2-7; 7 bases map to TRBD2. The CDR3 runs to 15 residues. CDR1 and CDR2 from the germline V gene are MDHEN and SYDVKM. The trim removed 3 bases at V and 6 bases at J, leaving 11 bases unmatched. The CDR3, as DNA: TGTGCCAGCAGTTTCCGCGGATCGACGGGGGGCGAGCAGTACTTC. Translation gives CASSFRGSTGGEQYF.

This chain joins TRBV18 and TRBJ2-2; the match to TRBD1 covers 7 bases. Germline V gene lookup returns CDR1 KGHSH and CDR2 LQKENI. The CDR3 is 16 residues long. Unmatched junction bases numbered 8, after V lost 3 bases and J lost 4 bases. CDR3 sequence reads: CASSPLDRPSTGELFF. CDR3 DNA: TGTGCCAGCTCACCCTTGGACAGGCCGTCCACCGGGGAGCTGTTTTTT.

V gene TRBV2 combines with J gene TRBJ1-2; possibly TRBD1 for D (5 bases). Trimming shortened V by 7 bases and J by 5 bases, and 11 bases separated the two germline ends. This CDR3 spans 12 amino acids. Germline V gene sequence: CDR1 SNHLY, CDR2 FYNNEI. The CDR3 coding sequence is TGTGCCAGCAAGCCCGACAGTTATGGCTACACCTTC. Its translation: CASKPDSYGYTF. The full variable domain, completed using reference TRBV2 and TRBJ1-2, is EPEVTQTPSHQVTQMGQEVILRCVPISNHLYFYWYRQILGQKVEFLVSFYNNEISEKSEIFDDQFSVERPDGSNFTLKIRSTKLEDSAMYFCASKPDSYGYTFGSGTRLTVV.

The V and J genes are TRBV2 and TRBJ2-3; 12 bases align to TRBD2. The CDR3 loop spans 17 amino acids. Germline trimming cut 2 bases from V and 4 bases from J; bases unmatched to any gene: 7. Germline V gene data show CDR1 as SNHLY and CDR2 as FYNNEI. In DNA, the CDR3 is TGTGCCAGCAGTGAAAGTCGACTAGCGGGGGTCTCAGATACGCAGTATTTT. This codes for CASSESRLAGVSDTQYF.

The chain carries TRBV10-3 and TRBJ2-5; a weak D match, TRBD2 (5 bases). CDR1 and CDR2 (germline): ENHRY, SYGVKD. With 6 bases removed from V and 5 bases from J, the gap between germline ends came to 16 bases. This CDR3 has 14 residues. CDR3: CAIRASSYSETQYF. CDR3 bases: TGTGCCATCAGGGCTAGCTCCTATTCCGAGACCCAGTACTTC.

This chain connects TRBV6-2 or TRBV6-3 to TRBJ1-6; possibly TRBD1 for D (6 bases). In germline, CDR1 is MNHEY, CDR2 SVGEGT. The CDR3 has 14 residues. V dropped 7 bases and J dropped 7 bases, with 14 bases sitting between them. CDR3 sequence (DNA): TGTGCCAGCAACCCCCGGGACATCAATTCACCCCTCCACTTT. Its protein is CASNPRDINSPLHF.

This sequence joins TRBV27 and TRBJ1-2; D not certain. The CDR3 contains 13 residues. The germline CDR1 and CDR2 sequences are MNHEY and SMNVEV (reference sequence). V was pared by 6 bases and J by 8 bases, with 16 bases between. The CDR3 region is CASSSWEGRGYTF. The CDR3 DNA reads TGTGCCAGCAGCTCCTGGGAGGGAAGAGGCTACACCTTC.

The chain recombines TRBV14 with TRBJ2-1; D possibly corresponds to TRBD2 (7 bases). This CDR3 contains 16 residues. Trimming shortened V by 4 bases and J by 4 bases, and 17 bases separated the two germline ends. Per the germline V gene, CDR1 is SGHDN and CDR2 is FVKESK. The CDR3 DNA is TGTGCCAGCAGCCTCCTACGGGGGGCGCTTTACAATGAGCAGTTCTTC. Translation gives CASSLLRGALYNEQFF.

The V and J genes are TRBV3-1 (or the pseudogene TRBV3-2) and TRBJ1-4; tentatively, D is TRBD1 (6 bases). The V gene lost 3 bases and the J gene lost 4 bases, with 15 bases spanning the gap. The length of the CDR3 is 16 residues. The germline gives CDR1 LGHDT, CDR2 YNNKEL (reference sequence). The CDR3 spells CASSHTGNRSNEKLFF. DNA of the CDR3: TGTGCCAGCAGCCACACAGGGAACCGAAGTAATGAAAAACTGTTTTTT.

This clone was detected only once. The CDR3 loop is CASSLTGAGQQYF. The CDR3 nucleotides are TGTGCCAGCAGCTTGACAGGGGCGGGCCAGCAGTACTTC. The chain recombines TRBV11-1 with TRBJ2-7; 8 bases are a match to TRBD1. The CDR3 is 13 residues long. Per the germline V gene, CDR1 is SGHAT and CDR2 is FQDESV (reference sequence). The trim removed 3 bases at V and 8 bases at J, leaving 6 bases unmatched.

The chain uses TRBV12-5 and TRBJ1-1, with no clear D. There are 14 residues in the CDR3. V lost 1 base to trimming and J lost 0 bases, with 6 bases between them. Germline V CDR1 and CDR2: LGHNT, FRNRAP. The CDR3 reads CASGLGGVNTEAFF. The CDR3 DNA reads TGTGCTAGTGGTTTGGGGGGAGTGAACACTGAAGCTTTCTTT.

The gene calls are TRBV18 and TRBJ2-7; unclear D gene. Trimming cost V 0 bases and J 6 bases, with 9 bases left between them. The CDR3 is 13 amino acids. Germline V gene sequence: CDR1 KGHSH, CDR2 LQKENI. CDR3 loop: CASSPPSTLEQYF. CDR3 coding DNA: TGTGCCAGCTCACCACCGTCCACTCTCGAGCAGTACTTC.